This T cell receptor (beta chain) derives from a study of T cell responses to AZD1222 COVID-19 vaccine. Study-wide findings and caveats: Among the donors, most were white British and more were female, and clonal diversity was possibly underestimated.

With regard to this clone: Its specificity is unknown.

Trimming left V 5 bases short and J 1 base short, with 8 bases between. This CDR3 region has 13 residues. The germline CDR1 and CDR2 sequences are SGHTA and FQGNSA. Libraries were prepared by immunoSEQ multiplex PCR; TCRdb keeps only in-frame clonotypes and omits some of them. The sample shows around 100,000 clones, roughly 84% of them seen only once. J is TRBJ1-1 and V is TRBV7-2; D remains ambiguous. The receptor comes from an adult in good health. Source: peripheral blood, taken on day 0 of AZD1222 vaccination. CDR3 bases: TGTGCCAGCAGCGAACAGCCGAACACTGAAGCTTTCTTT. Translation: CASSEQPNTEAFF.